This T cell receptor (beta chain) was sequenced in a study of Graves' ophthalmopathy and Graves' hyperthyroidism. Notes on the study in general: Most expanded thyroid clonotypes above 0.001 frequency also appeared in blood.

In its sample, this clonotype was seen a few times. Its antigen is unidentified. CDR3 length: 14 residues. The ends were cut back, 3 bases at V and 8 bases at J, with 14 bases in the middle. The germline CDR1 and CDR2 sequences are SGHNT and YYREEE (reference sequence). Moderate-to-severe activity, CAS ≥3, NOSPECS ≥4 and a duration under 3 months were seen in donors with ophthalmopathy. Amplifying from RNA transcripts, the study obtained TCR beta CDR3 regions. HTBI primers served in a first-round RT-PCR, which a second-round multiplex PCR followed. TCRdb recomputed calls from the multiplex PCR reads with MiXCR, one row per CDR3 protein. Of about 740,000 distinct CDR3 sequences listed, roughly 40% are singletons.

The chain recombines TRBV5-4 with TRBJ1-4; TRBD1 might be the D (5 bases). The sequenced sample was peripheral blood. The receptor was isolated from an adult man with Graves' ophthalmopathy. CDR3 nucleotide sequence: TGTGCCAGCAGCTGGGCAGGGAAAAGCGAAAAACTGTTTTTT. Translating it yields CASSWAGKSEKLFF.